Sequencing of this TCR beta chain was carried out in a study of cytomegalovirus exposure and HLA in healthy donors. In the PCR, 60 Vbeta and 13 Jbeta primers were used. Sequencing used immunoSEQ multiplex PCR; TCRdb keeps in-frame clones, though not all of them. The table records hundreds of thousands of clones, around 76% of them present only once. Material: PBMCs. This receptor was taken from a young man in good health and CMV-seronegative.

This chain's CDR3 is CASSLFITSEQYF. The CDR3 nucleotides are TGTGCCAGCAGCCTATTTATCACCTCCGAGCAGTACTTC. The chain uses TRBV7-9 and TRBJ2-7; D gene unclear. The CDR3 runs 13 residues. In germline, CDR1 is SEHNR, CDR2 FQNEAQ (reference sequence). The V gene lost 5 bases and the J gene lost 6 bases, with 14 bases spanning the gap. The full variable domain, rest sourced from reference TRBV7-9 and TRBJ2-7, is DTGVSQNPRHKITKRGQNVTFRCDPISEHNRLYWYRQTLGQGPEFLTYFQNEAQLEKSRLLSDRFSAERPKGSFSTLEIQRTEQGDSAMYLCASSLFITSEQYFGPGTRLTVT.